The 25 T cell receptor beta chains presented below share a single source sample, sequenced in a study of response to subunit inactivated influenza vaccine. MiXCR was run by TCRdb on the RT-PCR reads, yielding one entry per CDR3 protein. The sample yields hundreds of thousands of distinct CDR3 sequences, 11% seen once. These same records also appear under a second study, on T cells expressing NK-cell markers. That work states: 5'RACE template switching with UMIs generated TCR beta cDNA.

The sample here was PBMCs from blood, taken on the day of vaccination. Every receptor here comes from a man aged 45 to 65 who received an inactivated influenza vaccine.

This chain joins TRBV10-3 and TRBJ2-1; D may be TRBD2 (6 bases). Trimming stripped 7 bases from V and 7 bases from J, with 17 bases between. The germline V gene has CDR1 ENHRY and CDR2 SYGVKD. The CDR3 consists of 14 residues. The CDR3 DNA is TGTGCCATCACCCCCACAGCGGAGGGGAATGAGCAGTTCTTC. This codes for CAITPTAEGNEQFF.

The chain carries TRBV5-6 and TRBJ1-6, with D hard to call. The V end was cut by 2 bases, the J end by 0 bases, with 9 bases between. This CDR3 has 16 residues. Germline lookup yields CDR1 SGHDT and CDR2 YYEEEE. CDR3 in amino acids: CASSFSPSSYNSPLHF. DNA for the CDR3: TGTGCCAGCAGCTTCTCCCCGAGCTCCTATAATTCACCCCTCCACTTT.

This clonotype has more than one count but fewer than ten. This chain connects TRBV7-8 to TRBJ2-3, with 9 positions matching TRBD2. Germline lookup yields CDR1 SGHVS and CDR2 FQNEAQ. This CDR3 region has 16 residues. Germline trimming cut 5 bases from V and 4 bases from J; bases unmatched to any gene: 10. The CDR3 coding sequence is TGTGCCAGCAGCGGTGGGGCGGGAGGGCGGTCAGATACGCAGTATTTT. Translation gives CASSGGAGGRSDTQYF.

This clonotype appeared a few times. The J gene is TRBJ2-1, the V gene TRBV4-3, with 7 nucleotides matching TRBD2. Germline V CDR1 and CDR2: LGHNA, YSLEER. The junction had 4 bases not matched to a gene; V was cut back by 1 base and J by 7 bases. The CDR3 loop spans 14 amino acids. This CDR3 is CASSQVGTKNEQFF. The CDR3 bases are TGCGCCAGCAGCCAAGTCGGGACTAAGAATGAGCAGTTCTTC.

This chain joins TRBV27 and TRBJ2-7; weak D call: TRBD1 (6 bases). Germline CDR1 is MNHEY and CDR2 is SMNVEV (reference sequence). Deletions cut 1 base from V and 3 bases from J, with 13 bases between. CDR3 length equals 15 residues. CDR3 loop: CASSLFRGGGYEQYF. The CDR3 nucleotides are TGTGCCAGCAGTTTATTCAGGGGCGGCGGCTACGAGCAGTACTTC.

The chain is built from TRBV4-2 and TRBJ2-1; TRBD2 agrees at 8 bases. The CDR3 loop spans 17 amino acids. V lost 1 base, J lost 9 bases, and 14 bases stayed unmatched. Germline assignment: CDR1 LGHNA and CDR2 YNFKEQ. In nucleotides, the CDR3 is TGTGCCAGCAGCCAAGTCCAGCGGGAGATTCATCTCGGTGAGCAGTTCTTC. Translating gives CASSQVQREIHLGEQFF.

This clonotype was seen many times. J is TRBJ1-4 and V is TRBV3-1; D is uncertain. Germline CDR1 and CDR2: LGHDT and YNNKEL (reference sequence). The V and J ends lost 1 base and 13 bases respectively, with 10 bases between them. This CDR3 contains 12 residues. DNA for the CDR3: TGTGCCAGCAGCCAAGGGGCCACGGGACTGTTTTTT. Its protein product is CASSQGATGLFF.

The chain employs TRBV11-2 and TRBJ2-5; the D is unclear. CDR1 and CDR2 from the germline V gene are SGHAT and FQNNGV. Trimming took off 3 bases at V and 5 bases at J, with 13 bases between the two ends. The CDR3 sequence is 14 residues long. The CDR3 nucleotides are TGTGCCAGCAGCTTTCGTGGGTATCCTGAGACCCAGTACTTC. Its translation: CASSFRGYPETQYF.

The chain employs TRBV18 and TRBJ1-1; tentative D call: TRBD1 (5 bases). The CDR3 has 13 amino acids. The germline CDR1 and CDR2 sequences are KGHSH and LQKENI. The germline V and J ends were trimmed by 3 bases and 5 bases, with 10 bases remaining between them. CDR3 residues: CASSPPWGTEAFF. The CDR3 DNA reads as TGTGCCAGCTCACCCCCGTGGGGGACTGAAGCTTTCTTT.

This chain's CDR3 is CASSSGQGSSGELFF. DNA of the CDR3: TGTGCCAGCAGCTCCGGACAGGGATCCTCCGGGGAGCTGTTTTTT. This chain connects TRBV7-9 to TRBJ2-2; 8 nucleotides align to TRBD1. J was trimmed by 6 bases and V by 4 bases; bases with no gene match: 7. CDR1 and CDR2 from the germline V gene are SEHNR and FQNEAQ (reference sequence). The CDR3 has 15 amino acids.

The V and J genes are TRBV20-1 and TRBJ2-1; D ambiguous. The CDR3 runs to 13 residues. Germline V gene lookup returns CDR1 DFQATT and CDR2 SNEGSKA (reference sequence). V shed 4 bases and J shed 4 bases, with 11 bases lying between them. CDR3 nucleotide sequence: TGCAGTGCTATCCGAGCAGGTTACAATGAGCAGTTCTTC. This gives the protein CSAIRAGYNEQFF.

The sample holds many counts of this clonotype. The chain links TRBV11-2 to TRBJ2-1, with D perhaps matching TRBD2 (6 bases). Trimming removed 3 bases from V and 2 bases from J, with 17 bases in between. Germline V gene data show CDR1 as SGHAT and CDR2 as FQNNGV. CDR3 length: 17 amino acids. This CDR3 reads CASSFPRTTQTYNEQFF. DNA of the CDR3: TGTGCCAGCAGCTTTCCTCGGACTACCCAAACCTACAATGAGCAGTTCTTC. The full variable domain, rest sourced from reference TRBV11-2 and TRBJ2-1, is EAGVAQSPRYKIIEKRQSVAFWCNPISGHATLYWYQQILGQGPKLLIQFQNNGVVDDSQLPKDRFSAERLKGVDSTLKIQPAKLEDSAVYLCASSFPRTTQTYNEQFFGPGTRLTVL.

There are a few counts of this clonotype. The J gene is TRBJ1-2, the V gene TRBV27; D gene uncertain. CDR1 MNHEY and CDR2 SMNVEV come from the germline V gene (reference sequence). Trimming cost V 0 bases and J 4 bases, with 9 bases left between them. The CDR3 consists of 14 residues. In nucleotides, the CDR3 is TGTGCCAGCAGTTTATCGGGCGGAGCCTATGGCTACACCTTC. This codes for CASSLSGGAYGYTF.

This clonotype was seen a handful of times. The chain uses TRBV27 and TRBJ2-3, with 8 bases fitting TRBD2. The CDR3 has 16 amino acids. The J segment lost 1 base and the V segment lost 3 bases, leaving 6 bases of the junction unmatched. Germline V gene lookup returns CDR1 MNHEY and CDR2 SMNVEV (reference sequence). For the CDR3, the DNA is TGTGCCAGCAGTTTCGGGGGGGGTATACGCACAGATACGCAGTATTTT. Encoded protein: CASSFGGGIRTDTQYF.

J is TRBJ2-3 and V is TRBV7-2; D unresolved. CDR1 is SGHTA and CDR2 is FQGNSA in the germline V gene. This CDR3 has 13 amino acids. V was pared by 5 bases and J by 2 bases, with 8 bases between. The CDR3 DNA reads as TGTGCCAGCAGCCCACAGCACACAGATACGCAGTATTTT. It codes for CASSPQHTDTQYF.

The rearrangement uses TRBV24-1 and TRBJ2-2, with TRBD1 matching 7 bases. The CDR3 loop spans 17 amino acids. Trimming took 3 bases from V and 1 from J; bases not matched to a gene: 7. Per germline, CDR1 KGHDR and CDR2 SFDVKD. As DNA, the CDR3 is TGTGCCACCAGTGATACAACCGGGACAGTGAACACCGGGGAGCTGTTTTTT. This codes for CATSDTTGTVNTGELFF.

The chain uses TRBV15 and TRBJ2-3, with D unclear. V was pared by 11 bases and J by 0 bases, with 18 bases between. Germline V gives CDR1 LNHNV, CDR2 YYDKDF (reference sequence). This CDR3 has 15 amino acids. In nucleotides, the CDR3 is TGTGCCTCGCTATTCAGCAATCCTAGCACAGATACGCAGTATTTT. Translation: CASLFSNPSTDTQYF.

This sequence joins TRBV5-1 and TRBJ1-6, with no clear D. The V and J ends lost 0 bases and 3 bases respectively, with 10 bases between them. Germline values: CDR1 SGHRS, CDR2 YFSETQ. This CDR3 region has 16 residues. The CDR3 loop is CASSLAGPNYNSPLHF. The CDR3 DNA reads TGCGCCAGCAGCTTGGCCGGGCCCAACTATAATTCACCCCTCCACTTT.

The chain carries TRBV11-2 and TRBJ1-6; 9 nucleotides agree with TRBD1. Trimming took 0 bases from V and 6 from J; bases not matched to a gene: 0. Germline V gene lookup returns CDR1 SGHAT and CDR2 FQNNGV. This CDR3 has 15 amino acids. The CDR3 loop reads CASSLEGQGNSPLHF. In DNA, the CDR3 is TGTGCCAGCAGCTTAGAGGGACAGGGTAATTCACCCCTCCACTTT.

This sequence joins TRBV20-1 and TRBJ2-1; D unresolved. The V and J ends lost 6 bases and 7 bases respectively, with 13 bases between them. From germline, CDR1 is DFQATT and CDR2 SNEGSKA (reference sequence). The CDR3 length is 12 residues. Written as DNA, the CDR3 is TGCAGTGCCCTGAGATCCCCGAATGAGCAGTTCTTC. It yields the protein CSALRSPNEQFF.

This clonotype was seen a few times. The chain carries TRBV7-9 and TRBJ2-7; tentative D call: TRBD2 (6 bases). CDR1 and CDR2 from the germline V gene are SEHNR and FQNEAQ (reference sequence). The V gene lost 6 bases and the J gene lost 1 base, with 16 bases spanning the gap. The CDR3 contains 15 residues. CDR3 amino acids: CASRTEGTGSYEQYF. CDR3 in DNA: TGTGCCAGCAGAACAGAGGGGACTGGATCCTACGAGCAGTACTTC.

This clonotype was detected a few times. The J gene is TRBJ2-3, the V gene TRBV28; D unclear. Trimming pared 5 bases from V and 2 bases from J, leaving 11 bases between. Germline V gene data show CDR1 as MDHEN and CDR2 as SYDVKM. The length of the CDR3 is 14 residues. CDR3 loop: CASSPTTPTDTQYF. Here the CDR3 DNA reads TGTGCCAGCAGTCCCACAACTCCCACAGATACGCAGTATTTT.

CDR3 bases: TGTGCCAGCAGCCAAGCTCCGGGGTCGAGCACAGATACGCAGTATTTT. It is translated as CASSQAPGSSTDTQYF. The chain recombines TRBV3-1 with TRBJ2-3; perhaps TRBD2 as D (5 bases). Trimming stripped 1 base from V and 0 bases from J, with 11 bases between. Per the germline V gene, CDR1 is LGHDT and CDR2 is YNNKEL (reference sequence). The CDR3 runs to 16 residues.

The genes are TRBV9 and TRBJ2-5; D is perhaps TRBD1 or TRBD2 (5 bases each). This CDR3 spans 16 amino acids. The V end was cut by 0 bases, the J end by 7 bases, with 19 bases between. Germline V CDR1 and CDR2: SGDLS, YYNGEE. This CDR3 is CASSVGADGAIGTQYF. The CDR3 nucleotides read TGTGCCAGCAGCGTAGGAGCGGACGGGGCCATAGGGACCCAGTACTTC.

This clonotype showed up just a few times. The CDR3 spells CASSLEFGGTMNTEAFF. The CDR3 region has the DNA TGTGCCAGCAGCTTGGAATTTGGGGGGACAATGAACACTGAAGCTTTCTTT. V is TRBV5-5 and J is TRBJ1-1, with D possibly matching TRBD1 (6 bases). Germline CDR1 is SGHKS and CDR2 is YYEKEE (reference sequence). CDR3 length: 17 amino acids. V lost 0 bases and J lost 0, with 15 bases in between.